These 32 T cell receptor beta chains came from one sample sequenced in a study of T cell changes during pregnancy in multiple sclerosis (dated by TCRdb to about 2019). The receptor library was made with the immunoSEQ multiplex PCR assay. The table was pulled from immuneACCESS by TCRdb, which kept in-frame rearrangements only. Such tables lose some clones; where checked, under half of the loss comes from unresolved V genes, and the rest has no known cause. Counted in this sample were 49,000 or so clones; about 91% of them appeared once. 2% to 2.5% of the sample is in the top ten clones. The source was peripheral blood, collected in the third trimester of pregnancy. The receptors were sampled from a female donor with multiple sclerosis, enrolled in a pregnancy study.

The chain joins TRBV6-4 to TRBJ2-2; 7 bases match TRBD2. Germline assignment: CDR1 MRHNA and CDR2 SNTAGT. This CDR3 is 16 amino acids long. V was clipped by 5 bases and J by 1 base; unmatched bases: 7. The CDR3 DNA reads as TGTGCCAGCAGTATCCGCGGGGGAAGGAACACCGGGGAGCTGTTTTTT. Translated, it gives CASSIRGGRNTGELFF.

V and J are TRBV5-6 and TRBJ2-2, with 9 bases lining up with TRBD2. V shed 5 bases and J 0 bases; nucleotides not matched to a gene: 5. This CDR3 is 16 amino acids long. Germline V gene lookup returns CDR1 SGHDT and CDR2 YYEEEE. DNA for the CDR3: TGTGCCAGCAGGAGGGCTAGCGGGACGAACACCGGGGAGCTGTTTTTT. This sequence encodes CASRRASGTNTGELFF.

The rearrangement joins TRBV6-1 to TRBJ2-1, with unresolved D. The germline V gene encodes CDR1 MNHNS and CDR2 SASEGT. The CDR3 sequence is 13 residues long. V was pared by 7 bases and J by 0 bases, with 7 bases between. CDR3 protein: CASTDNSYNEQFF. Here the CDR3 DNA reads TGTGCCAGCACCGACAACTCCTACAATGAGCAGTTCTTC.

This clone was found many times. The chain couples TRBV6-4 to TRBJ2-1, with 9 positions matching TRBD2. CDR3 length: 15 residues. J was trimmed by 6 bases and V by 5 bases; bases with no gene match: 8. Germline V gives CDR1 MRHNA, CDR2 SNTAGT. The DNA of the CDR3 is TGTGCCAGCAGTCCCGGGAATAGCGGGAGCAATGAGCAGTTCTTC. Protein: CASSPGNSGSNEQFF.

The chain has TRBV7-9 and TRBJ2-3, with TRBD1 matching 8 bases. The germline V gene encodes CDR1 SEHNR and CDR2 FQNEAQ (reference sequence). The CDR3 runs 15 residues. The junction had 5 bases not matched to a gene; V was cut back by 5 bases and J by 1 base. The CDR3 here is CASSPTGQGTDTQYF. The DNA for the CDR3 is TGTGCCAGCAGCCCTACGGGACAGGGCACAGATACGCAGTATTTT.

The chain recombines TRBV27 with TRBJ2-1, with TRBD2 matching over 10 bases. The CDR3 length is 15 residues. J gave up 4 bases and V 2 bases, and 2 bases lay outside the gene matches. Germline CDR1 reads MNHEY; CDR2 reads SMNVEV (reference sequence). The CDR3 sequence: CASSLASGSYNEQFF. CDR3 nucleotide sequence: TGTGCCAGCAGTTTAGCTAGCGGGAGTTACAATGAGCAGTTCTTC.

This clone was found once. The rearrangement uses TRBV5-5 and TRBJ2-5; the match to TRBD2 covers 9 bases. V lost 0 bases to trimming and J lost 6 bases; unmatched junction nucleotides: 9. This CDR3 has 16 amino acids. Germline V gene sequence: CDR1 SGHKS, CDR2 YYEKEE (reference sequence). This CDR3 is CASSLELAGVVKTQYF. In DNA form, the CDR3 reads TGTGCCAGCAGCTTGGAATTAGCGGGAGTTGTTAAGACCCAGTACTTC.

The V gene is TRBV7-2, the J gene TRBJ2-1; 11 bases match TRBD2. Germline V gene data show CDR1 as SGHTA and CDR2 as FQGNSA. The J segment lost 4 bases and the V segment lost 1 base, leaving 3 bases of the junction unmatched. The CDR3 sequence is 16 residues long. DNA of the CDR3: TGTGCCAGCAGCTTAGAGGGACTAGCGGCTTACAATGAGCAGTTCTTC. Protein product: CASSLEGLAAYNEQFF. The full variable domain, with the rest looked up from reference TRBV7-2 and TRBJ2-1, is GAGVSQSPSNKVTEKGKDVELRCDPISGHTALYWYRQSLGQGLEFLIYFQGNSAPDKSGLPSDRFSAERTGGSVSTLTIQRTQQEDSAVYLCASSLEGLAAYNEQFFGPGTRLTVL.

The V and J genes are TRBV9 and TRBJ2-1; 7 bases fit TRBD2. The CDR3 is made up of 12 amino acids. Trimming took 0 bases from V and 10 from J; bases not matched to a gene: 1. The germline gives CDR1 SGDLS, CDR2 YYNGEE. The CDR3 sequence is CASSVERDEQFF. The CDR3 DNA reads as TGTGCCAGCAGCGTAGAGCGGGACGAGCAGTTCTTC.

This clone was seen a few times. V gene TRBV28 combines with J gene TRBJ2-6; 8 nucleotides line up with TRBD1. V gave up 5 bases and J gave up 0 bases; unmatched junction bases: 3. The CDR3 length is 16 residues. The V gene's germline CDR1 is MDHEN and CDR2 SYDVKM. CDR3 sequence (DNA): TGTGCCAGCAGTCCGGGACAGGTCTCTGGGGCCAACGTCCTGACTTTC. Translated, it gives CASSPGQVSGANVLTF.

This chain links TRBV27 with TRBJ1-5; D possibly corresponds to TRBD1 (5 bases). The germline CDR1 and CDR2 sequences are MNHEY and SMNVEV (reference sequence). Trimming took off 5 bases at V and 5 bases at J, with 13 bases between the two ends. This CDR3 contains 14 residues. This CDR3 reads CASSPGQDYQPQHF. The CDR3, as DNA: TGTGCCAGCAGTCCCGGACAAGACTATCAGCCCCAGCATTTT.

This chain links TRBV4-3 with TRBJ2-3; 8 bases match TRBD1. Looked up from germline, CDR1 is LGHNA and CDR2 is YSLEER. The V and J ends lost 0 bases and 2 bases, in that order; junction bases with no gene match: 16. This CDR3 is built from 20 residues. The DNA for the CDR3 is TGCGCCAGCAGCCAAGAATCGGGTAACAGGGGGAATTTCCTCACAGATACGCAGTATTTT. Amino acid sequence: CASSQESGNRGNFLTDTQYF.

J is TRBJ2-1 and V is TRBV13, with 9 nucleotides matching TRBD2. V shed 4 bases, J shed 1 base, and the junction held 5 bases outside the gene matches. The CDR3 totals 16 residues. Germline values: CDR1 PRHDT, CDR2 FYEKMQ (reference sequence). The CDR3 coding sequence is TGTGCCAGCAGCTACGGGACTAGCCCTTCCTACAATGAGCAGTTCTTC. Its protein product is CASSYGTSPSYNEQFF.

The V and J genes are TRBV7-2 and TRBJ1-1; maybe TRBD1 (6 bases). Trimming cost V 4 bases and J 0 bases, with 9 bases left between them. CDR1 and CDR2 (germline): SGHTA, FQGNSA. The CDR3 consists of 14 residues. The CDR3 loop reads CASSSDRMNTEAFF. CDR3 sequence (DNA): TGTGCCAGCAGCTCAGACAGGATGAACACTGAAGCTTTCTTT.

The chain has TRBV7-3 and TRBJ2-5; TRBD2 aligns across 7 bases. With 4 bases clipped from V and 5 bases from J, the junction kept 4 bases outside the gene matches. This CDR3 is built from 13 residues. Germline CDR1 reads SGHTA; CDR2 reads FQGTGA. The CDR3 bases are TGTGCCAGCAGCTCCCTGGGGGGGGAGACCCAGTACTTC. Translated, it gives CASSSLGGETQYF.

The gene calls are TRBV2 and TRBJ1-3; 10 nucleotides align to TRBD1. The CDR3 sequence is 14 residues long. Germline trimming cut 6 bases from V and 11 bases from J; bases unmatched to any gene: 10. Germline values: CDR1 SNHLY, CDR2 FYNNEI. The CDR3 loop reads CASRSDRGRDPIYF. The DNA of the CDR3 is TGTGCCAGCAGATCCGACAGGGGGCGCGACCCCATATATTTT.

This rearrangement joins TRBV5-4 to TRBJ2-3; 7 bases align to TRBD2. Germline CDR1 SGHNT, CDR2 YYREEE (reference sequence). CDR3 length: 15 amino acids. Trimming at V came to 8 bases and at J to 5 bases, leaving 14 bases not matched to a gene. In DNA, the CDR3 is TGTGCCAGTCAGCCGGGGAGGGGACGGGGAGATACGCAGTATTTT. Protein sequence: CASQPGRGRGDTQYF.

V usage is TRBV28 and J usage is TRBJ1-3, with TRBD1 matching 7 bases. Germline CDR1 and CDR2: MDHEN and SYDVKM. V shed 3 bases and J 0 bases; nucleotides not matched to a gene: 8. This CDR3 has 17 residues. The CDR3 DNA follows: TGTGCCAGCAGTTTGGACAGGTTCACGAACTCTGGAAACACCATATATTTT. Its translation: CASSLDRFTNSGNTIYF.

The chain combines TRBV7-9 with TRBJ2-5; D perhaps matches TRBD2 (5 bases). In germline, CDR1 is SEHNR, CDR2 FQNEAQ (reference sequence). Trimming took 0 bases from V and 2 from J, leaving 13 bases between them. This CDR3 spans 16 amino acids. The CDR3 loop is CASSLALGLVQETQYF. CDR3 DNA: TGTGCCAGCAGCTTAGCGTTAGGACTGGTACAAGAGACCCAGTACTTC.

The chain has TRBV25-1 and TRBJ2-2; 10 bases line up with TRBD1. After removal of 9 bases from V and 1 base from J, the junction contained 2 bases not matched to a gene. CDR1 is MGHDK, CDR2 SYGVNS, per germline. The CDR3 has 14 residues. CDR3 protein: CASRDRGNTGELFF. CDR3 bases: TGTGCCAGTAGGGACAGGGGGAACACCGGGGAGCTGTTTTTT.

The chain recombines TRBV4-2 with TRBJ1-4; no reliable D call. The CDR3 spans 13 residues. The germline V gene encodes CDR1 LGHNA and CDR2 YNFKEQ. Trimming pared 0 bases from V and 11 bases from J, leaving 10 bases between. The CDR3 DNA reads as TGTGCCAGCAGCCAAGATCTGGCTGTCAAACTGTTTTTT. The encoded protein is CASSQDLAVKLFF.

V gene TRBV28 combines with J gene TRBJ2-5, with 8 bases matching TRBD1. The CDR3 length is 17 residues. CDR1 is MDHEN, CDR2 SYDVKM, per germline. The ends lost 2 bases at V and 2 bases at J; junction bases unmatched: 10. CDR3 loop: CASSLRSWTGRQETQYF. In nucleotides, the CDR3 is TGTGCCAGCAGTTTAAGGTCATGGACAGGGAGGCAAGAGACCCAGTACTTC. The complete variable domain, with remaining parts taken from reference TRBV28 and TRBJ2-5, reads DVKVTQSSRYLVKRTGEKVFLECVQDMDHENMFWYRQDPGLGLRLIYFSYDVKMKEKGDIPEGYSVSREKKERFSLILESASTNQTSMYLCASSLRSWTGRQETQYFGPGTRLLVL.

This sequence joins TRBV29-1 and TRBJ1-2; TRBD1 matches 9 bases. The CDR3 is 14 residues long. Germline-derived CDR1 and CDR2 are SQVTM and ANQGSEA. J gave up 6 bases and V 3 bases, and 8 bases lay outside the gene matches. The CDR3 bases are TGCAGCGTTGATAATACCGGGACAGGGCATGGCTACACCTTC. Translated: CSVDNTGTGHGYTF.

This clone was observed a few times. CDR3 amino acids: CASSLGGHEGTGELFF. The CDR3 nucleotides read TGTGCCAGCAGTCTTGGGGGCCACGAGGGTACCGGGGAGCTGTTTTTT. The chain combines TRBV5-6 with TRBJ2-2; maybe TRBD1 (6 bases). V was pared by 5 bases and J by 5 bases, with 19 bases between. This CDR3 comprises 16 residues. Germline V gene lookup returns CDR1 SGHDT and CDR2 YYEEEE.

This clone was observed a single time. The genes are TRBV30 and TRBJ1-5; 8 positions match TRBD1. The germline CDR1 and CDR2 sequences are GTSNPN and SVGIG (reference sequence). The CDR3 has 13 amino acids. The ends lost 5 bases at V and 3 bases at J; junction bases unmatched: 3. Here the CDR3 reads CAWAGGNNQPQHF. In nucleotides, the CDR3 is TGTGCCTGGGCAGGGGGCAACAATCAGCCCCAGCATTTT.

This chain uses TRBV11-2 with TRBJ1-2; 9 bases align to TRBD1. This CDR3 has 16 residues. The germline CDR1 and CDR2 sequences are SGHAT and FQNNGV. V gave up 0 bases and J gave up 3 bases; unmatched junction bases: 5. The CDR3 nucleotides are TGTGCCAGCAGCTTAGACCGGGACAGGGATGACTATGGCTACACCTTC. Amino acid sequence: CASSLDRDRDDYGYTF.

The rearrangement links TRBV5-4 to TRBJ2-3; TRBD2 aligns across 11 bases. V shed 3 bases and J 2 bases; nucleotides not matched to a gene: 2. Germline V gene data show CDR1 as SGHNT and CDR2 as YYREEE (reference sequence). This CDR3 is 15 amino acids long. CDR3 region: CASSSSGRITDTQYF. The CDR3 nucleotides are TGTGCCAGCAGCTCTAGCGGGAGGATCACAGATACGCAGTATTTT.

The chain has TRBV5-5 and TRBJ1-4; D not certain. From germline, CDR1 is SGHKS and CDR2 YYEKEE (reference sequence). This CDR3 contains 14 residues. Trimming left V 4 bases short and J 1 base short, with 8 bases between. CDR3 region: CASSPGGTNEKLFF. The CDR3 DNA is TGTGCCAGCAGCCCGGGTGGAACTAATGAAAAACTGTTTTTT.

This rearrangement joins TRBV28 to TRBJ1-5; D not resolved. Germline V CDR1 and CDR2: MDHEN, SYDVKM. This CDR3 comprises 12 residues. V lost 6 bases to trimming and J lost 8 bases, with 11 bases between them. The DNA for the CDR3 is TGTGCCAGCAGCCTCCCTTTCGAGCCCCAGCATTTT. It translates to CASSLPFEPQHF.

This chain uses TRBV18 with TRBJ2-5; 9 bases are a match to TRBD1. Per the germline V gene, CDR1 is KGHSH and CDR2 is LQKENI. The CDR3 totals 15 residues. Trimming removed 4 bases from V and 5 bases from J; junction bases left unmatched: 8. CDR3 in DNA: TGTGCCAGCTCACTCCTGGACAGGGGCGGGGAGACCCAGTACTTC. Its protein is CASSLLDRGGETQYF.

The V gene is TRBV4-3, the J gene TRBJ1-2, with D perhaps matching TRBD1 (6 bases). The germline gives CDR1 LGHNA, CDR2 YSLEER. Trimming stripped 0 bases from V and 3 bases from J, with 11 bases between. The CDR3 runs 15 residues. The CDR3 sequence is CASSQDSGGDYGYTF. The CDR3 nucleotides are TGCGCCAGCAGCCAAGACTCGGGGGGCGACTATGGCTACACCTTC.

J is TRBJ2-7 and V is TRBV4-2, with 8 bases identical to TRBD2. The CDR3 has 15 residues. Germline CDR1 LGHNA, CDR2 YNFKEQ. V lost 0 bases and J lost 6; bases outside the gene matches: 7. CDR3 residues: CASSQDGSGSIEQYF. In DNA form, the CDR3 reads TGTGCCAGCAGCCAAGATGGGAGCGGGAGCATCGAGCAGTACTTC.